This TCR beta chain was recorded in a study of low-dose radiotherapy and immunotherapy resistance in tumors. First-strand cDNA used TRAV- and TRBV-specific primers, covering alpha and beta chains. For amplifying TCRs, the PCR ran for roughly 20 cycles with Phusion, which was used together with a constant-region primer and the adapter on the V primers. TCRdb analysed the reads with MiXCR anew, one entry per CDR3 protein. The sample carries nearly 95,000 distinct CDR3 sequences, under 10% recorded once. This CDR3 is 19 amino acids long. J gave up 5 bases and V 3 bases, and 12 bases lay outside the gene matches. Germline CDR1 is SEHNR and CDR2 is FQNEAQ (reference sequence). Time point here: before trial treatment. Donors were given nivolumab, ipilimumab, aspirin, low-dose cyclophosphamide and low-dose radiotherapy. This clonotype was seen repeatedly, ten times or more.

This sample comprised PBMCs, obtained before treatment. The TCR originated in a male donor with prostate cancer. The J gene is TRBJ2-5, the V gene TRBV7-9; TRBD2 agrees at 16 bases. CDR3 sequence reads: CASSLGLAGGPGVVETQYF. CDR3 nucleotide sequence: TGTGCCAGCAGCTTGGGACTAGCGGGAGGGCCGGGTGTTGTGGAGACCCAGTACTTC.